These 3 T cell receptor beta chains came from one sample sequenced in a study of Graves' ophthalmopathy and Graves' hyperthyroidism. The authors amplified TCR beta CDR3 regions from RNA transcripts. After a first-round RT-PCR with HTBI primers, a second-round multiplex PCR was run. TCRdb reprocessed the multiplex PCR reads via MiXCR and lists one record per CDR3 protein. The sample has about 400,000 distinct CDR3 sequences, about 16% seen once; the top ten hold roughly 7%. The sequencing sample was made of peripheral blood. Source of these receptors: a woman aged 18-35 years with stable Graves' hyperthyroidism.

V is TRBV6-1 and J is TRBJ1-5; perhaps TRBD1 as D (6 bases). Germline V gene lookup returns CDR1 MNHNS and CDR2 SASEGT. Trimming shortened V by 8 bases and J by 6 bases, and 14 bases separated the two germline ends. CDR3 length equals 13 residues. This chain's CDR3 is CASETGIVQPQHF. CDR3 in DNA: TGTGCCAGCGAAACAGGGATTGTTCAGCCCCAGCATTTT.

This clonotype was observed at least ten times. The genes are TRBV27 and TRBJ2-7; the match to TRBD1 covers 7 bases. This CDR3 has 13 residues. V gave up 4 bases and J gave up 1 base; unmatched junction bases: 1. Germline V gives CDR1 MNHEY, CDR2 SMNVEV (reference sequence). CDR3 nucleotide sequence: TGTGCCAGCAGTTCAGGGGGATCCTACGAGCAGTACTTC. Protein sequence: CASSSGGSYEQYF.

This clonotype appeared a few times. The junction shows a germline mismatch at one end, possibly a read error. The chain recombines TRBV28 with TRBJ2-7, with D unresolved. CDR3 length: 14 residues. Germline V gives CDR1 MDHEN, CDR2 SYDVKM. For the CDR3, the DNA is TGTGCCAGCAGTTTAGGGCCACTAACCTACGATCAGTACTTC. It codes for CASSLGPLTYDQYF.